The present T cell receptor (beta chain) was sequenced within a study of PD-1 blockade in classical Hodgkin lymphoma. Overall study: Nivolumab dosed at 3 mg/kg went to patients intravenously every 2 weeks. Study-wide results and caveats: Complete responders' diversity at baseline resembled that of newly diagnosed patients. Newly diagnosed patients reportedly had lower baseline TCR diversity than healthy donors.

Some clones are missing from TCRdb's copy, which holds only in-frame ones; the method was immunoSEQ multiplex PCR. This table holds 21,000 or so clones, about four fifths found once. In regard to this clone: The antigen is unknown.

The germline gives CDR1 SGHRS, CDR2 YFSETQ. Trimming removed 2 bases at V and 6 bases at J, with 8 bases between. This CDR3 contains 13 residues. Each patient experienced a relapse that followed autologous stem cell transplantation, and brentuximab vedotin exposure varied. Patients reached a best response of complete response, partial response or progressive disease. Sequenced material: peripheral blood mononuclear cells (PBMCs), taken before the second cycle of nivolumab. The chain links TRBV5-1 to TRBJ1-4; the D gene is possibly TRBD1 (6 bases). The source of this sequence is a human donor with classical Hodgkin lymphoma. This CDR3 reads CASSLKGDEKLFF. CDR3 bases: TGCGCCAGCAGCTTAAAGGGGGATGAAAAACTGTTTTTT. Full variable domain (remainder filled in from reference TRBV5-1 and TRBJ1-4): KAGVTQTPRYLIKTRGQQVTLSCSPISGHRSVSWYQQTPGQGLQFLFEYFSETQRNKGNFPGRFSGRQFSNSRSEMNVSTLELGDSALYLCASSLKGDEKLFFGSGTQLSVL.